This passage covers 26 T cell receptor beta chains from one sample sequenced in a study of blood T cell repertoires in COVID-19. Only in-frame clones appear in the TCRdb table, and some are missing; sequencing was by immunoSEQ multiplex PCR. The repertoire holds 130,000 or so clones, with about 80% as singletons. The material sequenced was PBMCs or T cells enriched from blood (not recorded which). These receptors came from a man aged 50 to 59 who had recovered from COVID-19.

This rearrangement joins TRBV5-8 to TRBJ2-3; no reliable D call. Deletions cut 0 bases from V and 4 bases from J, with 12 bases between. The CDR3 has 15 residues. Germline loops: CDR1 SGHTS, CDR2 YDEGEE. In DNA, the CDR3 is TGTGCCAGCAGCTTGGGTGGCCCCTCCCCAGATACGCAGTATTTT. Protein: CASSLGGPSPDTQYF.

V is TRBV7-2 and J is TRBJ2-5; the D is unclear. The CDR3 sequence is 12 residues long. Trimming cost V 1 base and J 5 bases, with 5 bases left between them. The V gene's germline CDR1 is SGHTA and CDR2 FQGNSA. This CDR3 reads CASSLGPETQYF. Written as DNA, the CDR3 is TGTGCCAGCAGCTTAGGTCCGGAGACCCAGTACTTC.

V usage is TRBV3-1 (or the pseudogene TRBV3-2) and J usage is TRBJ1-3; 8 nucleotides align to TRBD1. The V gene's germline CDR1 is LGHDT and CDR2 YNNKEL (reference sequence). This CDR3 contains 14 residues. V was pared by 4 bases and J by 4 bases, with 3 bases of the junction left unmatched. CDR3 nucleotide sequence: TGTGCCAGCAGCCTGACAGGGGCGGGAAACACCATATATTTT. Translating it yields CASSLTGAGNTIYF.

This clone has just one count. The J gene is TRBJ2-2, the V gene TRBV18; D is possibly TRBD1 (5 bases). CDR1 is KGHSH, CDR2 LQKENI, per germline. V lost 3 bases, J lost 3 bases, and 11 bases lay in between. The CDR3 has 15 residues. The CDR3 region is CASSPRVSHTGELFF. The CDR3 nucleotides are TGTGCCAGCTCACCCAGGGTATCGCACACCGGGGAGCTGTTTTTT. Drawing the rest from reference TRBV18 and TRBJ2-2, the complete variable domain is NAGVMQNPRHLVRRRGQEARLRCSPMKGHSHVYWYRQLPEEGLKFMVYLQKENIIDESGMPKERFSAEFPKEGPSILRIQQVVRGDSAAYFCASSPRVSHTGELFFGEGSRLTVL.

The chain links TRBV6-2 or TRBV6-3 to TRBJ1-1; D gene unclear. Germline CDR1 and CDR2: MNHEY and SVGEGT. CDR3 size: 12 residues. Trimming took off 4 bases at V and 5 bases at J, with 8 bases between the two ends. The CDR3: CASSWTLTEAFF. Here the CDR3 DNA reads TGTGCCAGCAGTTGGACTCTAACTGAAGCTTTCTTT.

This clone was counted a few times. The genes are TRBV18 and TRBJ2-7; D might be TRBD2 (5 bases). Germline lookup yields CDR1 KGHSH and CDR2 LQKENI. CDR3 size: 14 residues. V lost 0 bases and J 6 bases, leaving 12 bases between the germline ends. The CDR3, as DNA: TGTGCCAGCTCACCACCGGTAATCGGAGGCGAGCAGTACTTC. Its protein is CASSPPVIGGEQYF.

The J gene is TRBJ2-6, the V gene TRBV5-1; TRBD1 might be the D (5 bases). The CDR3 extends over 17 amino acids. The V gene lost 4 bases and the J gene lost 1 base, with 15 bases spanning the gap. Germline V gene lookup returns CDR1 SGHRS and CDR2 YFSETQ. The CDR3 protein is CASSALSSGSGANVLTF. The CDR3 DNA is TGCGCCAGCAGCGCCCTCTCTTCAGGGTCTGGGGCCAACGTCCTGACTTTC.

The V call is TRBV3-1 (or the pseudogene TRBV3-2), the J call TRBJ2-1, with 10 bases identical to TRBD2. Germline-derived CDR1 and CDR2 are LGHDT and YNNKEL (reference sequence). The CDR3 has 13 residues. The V gene end was trimmed by 2 bases and the J gene end by 10 bases; junction bases not matched to a gene: 2. CDR3 nucleotide sequence: TGTGCCAGCAGCCAACTAGCGGGGGACGAGCAGTTCTTC. Its translation is CASSQLAGDEQFF.

This chain connects TRBV19 to TRBJ1-6, with 10 bases matching TRBD1. J gave up 7 bases and V 1 base, and 4 bases lay outside the gene matches. Germline V gene lookup returns CDR1 LNHDA and CDR2 SQIVND (reference sequence). The CDR3 loop spans 16 amino acids. This chain's CDR3 is CASSIAPGQGNSPLHF. The DNA for the CDR3 is TGTGCCAGTAGTATAGCCCCGGGACAGGGGAATTCACCCCTCCACTTT.

The gene calls are TRBV28 and TRBJ2-7; TRBD1 aligns across 7 bases. Germline CDR1 and CDR2: MDHEN and SYDVKM. With V trimmed by 7 bases and J by 1 base, 7 bases remained unmatched. The CDR3 runs 14 residues. CDR3 sequence reads: CASTRTGASYEQYF. In nucleotides, the CDR3 is TGTGCCAGCACCCGTACAGGGGCGTCCTACGAGCAGTACTTC.

This clone was counted only a few times. The J gene is TRBJ2-7, the V gene TRBV10-2, with a weak D call TRBD1 (6 bases). The CDR3 consists of 14 residues. The V end lost 3 bases, the J end lost 0 bases, and 9 bases lay between the germline ends. Looked up from germline, CDR1 is WSHSY and CDR2 is SAAADI. The CDR3 loop reads CASSDLDSSYEQYF. For the CDR3, the DNA is TGCGCCAGCAGTGACTTGGACAGCTCCTACGAGCAGTACTTC.

The J gene is TRBJ1-3, the V gene TRBV11-2; D call uncertain. The CDR3 contains 14 residues. The V end lost 6 bases, the J end lost 3 bases, and 12 bases lay between the germline ends. Germline V gene lookup returns CDR1 SGHAT and CDR2 FQNNGV. CDR3 coding DNA: TGTGCCAGCAGGCCCTACAGAGATGGAAACACCATATATTTT. As protein: CASRPYRDGNTIYF.

Comments on this clone: The junction does not match germline at one end; this may be a read error. The chain couples TRBV7-7 to TRBJ1-3; TRBD1 might be the D (6 bases). The CDR3 covers 17 residues. Germline values: CDR1 SSHAT, CDR2 FNYEAQ (reference sequence). Written as DNA, the CDR3 is TGTGCTAGCAGCTTGAGCAGGGGCGTTTATGCCGGAAACACCATATATTTT. Translating gives CASSLSRGVYAGNTIYF.

V gene TRBV18 combines with J gene TRBJ2-2; 9 bases map to TRBD2. In germline, CDR1 is KGHSH, CDR2 LQKENI. The CDR3 consists of 15 residues. The trim removed 4 bases at V and 3 bases at J, leaving 3 bases unmatched. The CDR3 region is CASSRGGADTGELFF. The CDR3 DNA follows: TGTGCCAGCTCACGCGGGGGGGCCGACACCGGGGAGCTGTTTTTT. Filled out from reference TRBV18 and TRBJ2-2, the complete variable domain reads NAGVMQNPRHLVRRRGQEARLRCSPMKGHSHVYWYRQLPEEGLKFMVYLQKENIIDESGMPKERFSAEFPKEGPSILRIQQVVRGDSAAYFCASSRGGADTGELFFGEGSRLTVL.

J is TRBJ1-2 and V is TRBV2, with 9 bases lining up with TRBD1. Losses at the gene ends were 5 bases for V and 2 bases for J; bases not matched to a gene: 6. Germline V CDR1 and CDR2: SNHLY, FYNNEI. CDR3 length equals 15 residues. CDR3 in DNA: TGTGCCAGCAGTCTACAGGGGGCGAGGAACTATGGCTACACCTTC. Its protein product is CASSLQGARNYGYTF.

The chain is built from TRBV19 and TRBJ1-3; 7 bases are shared with TRBD1. This CDR3 spans 16 amino acids. Germline CDR1 is LNHDA and CDR2 is SQIVND (reference sequence). V trimming: 4 bases; J trimming: 2 bases; junction bases outside the gene matches: 8. CDR3 region: CASSNPGQPTGNTIYF. CDR3 bases: TGTGCCAGTAGTAATCCGGGACAGCCTACTGGAAACACCATATATTTT.

The rearrangement uses TRBV13 and TRBJ2-4; 8 bases map to TRBD2. Trimming took 0 bases from V and 0 from J; bases not matched to a gene: 4. The CDR3 covers 17 residues. Germline-derived CDR1 and CDR2 are PRHDT and FYEKMQ (reference sequence). In DNA, the CDR3 is TGTGCCAGCAGCTTAGGTCCACTAGCGGTAGCCAAAAACATTCAGTACTTC. Translated: CASSLGPLAVAKNIQYF.

This clone was seen a handful of times. The rearrangement joins TRBV19 to TRBJ2-1; 10 positions match TRBD2. J lost 6 bases, V lost 3 bases, and 14 bases had no gene match. Germline lookup yields CDR1 LNHDA and CDR2 SQIVND (reference sequence). The length of the CDR3 is 18 residues. This CDR3 reads CASSMSLSRAGGPNEQFF. The DNA for the CDR3 is TGTGCCAGTAGTATGTCCCTCTCGAGAGCGGGGGGGCCCAATGAGCAGTTCTTC. The full variable domain, with the rest looked up from reference TRBV19 and TRBJ2-1, is DGGITQSPKYLFRKEGQNVTLSCEQNLNHDAMYWYRQDPGQGLRLIYYSQIVNDFQKGDIAEGYSVSREKKESFPLTVTSAQKNPTAFYLCASSMSLSRAGGPNEQFFGPGTRLTVL.

The chain employs TRBV5-8 and TRBJ1-6; 8 bases agree with TRBD1. Germline CDR1 and CDR2: SGHTS and YDEGEE. V dropped 1 base and J dropped 3; count of bases not matched to a gene: 3. The CDR3 totals 16 residues. DNA for the CDR3: TGTGCCAGCAGCTTGACAGGGGGTGGCTATAATTCACCCCTCCACTTT. It yields the protein CASSLTGGGYNSPLHF. Full variable domain (rest looked up from reference TRBV5-8 and TRBJ1-6): EAGVTQSPTHLIKTRGQQATLRCSPISGHTSVYWYQQALGLGLQFLLWYDEGEERNRGNFPPRFSGRQFPNYSSELNVNALELEDSALYLCASSLTGGGYNSPLHFGNGTRLTVT.

The genes are TRBV29-1 and TRBJ1-2; 7 bases fit TRBD1. Germline V gene data show CDR1 as SQVTM and CDR2 as ANQGSEA. Trimming cost V 5 bases and J 8 bases; bases outside gene matches: 5. The CDR3 has 11 amino acids. The CDR3 sequence: CSVSDRVGYTF. CDR3 coding DNA: TGCAGCGTTTCCGACAGGGTAGGCTACACCTTC.

In this sample, this clone turned up once. The CDR3 nucleotides read TGTGCCATCCAATCCGGGGGGCTACAAGAGACCCAGTACTTC. Translated: CAIQSGGLQETQYF. V and J are TRBV10-3 and TRBJ2-5; D may be TRBD2 (7 bases). Germline-derived CDR1 and CDR2 are ENHRY and SYGVKD. There are 14 residues in the CDR3. Trimming removed 8 bases from V and 2 bases from J, with 15 bases in between.

This sequence joins TRBV5-6 and TRBJ2-1; 11 positions match TRBD2. The length of the CDR3 is 17 residues. V shed 1 base, J shed 4 bases, and the junction held 7 bases outside the gene matches. Germline assignment: CDR1 SGHDT and CDR2 YYEEEE. Here the CDR3 reads CASSLKRLAGGYNEQFF. The CDR3, as DNA: TGTGCCAGCAGCTTGAAACGGCTAGCGGGGGGATACAATGAGCAGTTCTTC.

The chain recombines TRBV5-1 with TRBJ2-3; 8 bases are shared with TRBD2. In germline, CDR1 is SGHRS, CDR2 YFSETQ. The ends lost 6 bases at V and 3 bases at J; junction bases unmatched: 3. This CDR3 has 13 residues. The CDR3 coding sequence is TGCGCCAGCACCCCGGGGGGGACAGATACGCAGTATTTT. Encoded protein: CASTPGGTDTQYF.

This clone has just a few counts. CDR3 DNA: TGTGCCAGCAGTTACGGCGGGACCTTCAGGAGGGAGACCCAGTACTTC. It is translated as CASSYGGTFRRETQYF. The J gene is TRBJ2-5, the V gene TRBV7-2; TRBD2 is a possible D gene (6 bases). The V gene lost 6 bases and the J gene lost 5 bases, with 22 bases spanning the gap. This CDR3 contains 16 residues. The V gene's germline CDR1 is SGHTA and CDR2 FQGNSA.

CDR3 nucleotide sequence: TGCGCCAGCAGCAGAGGACAGGGGGAGAATCAGCCCCAGCATTTT. It yields the protein CASSRGQGENQPQHF. V is TRBV5-1 and J is TRBJ1-5; 10 nucleotides match TRBD1. V lost 4 bases to trimming and J lost 4 bases; unmatched junction nucleotides: 5. The CDR3 consists of 15 residues. The germline gives CDR1 SGHRS, CDR2 YFSETQ.

V gene TRBV4-1 combines with J gene TRBJ1-5, with 8 bases matching TRBD1. Germline trimming cut 2 bases from V and 2 bases from J; bases unmatched to any gene: 5. This CDR3 is built from 16 residues. In germline, CDR1 is MGHRA, CDR2 YSYEKL. CDR3 residues: CASSQIGQGGNQPQHF. CDR3 DNA: TGCGCCAGCAGCCAAATAGGACAGGGCGGCAATCAGCCCCAGCATTTT.